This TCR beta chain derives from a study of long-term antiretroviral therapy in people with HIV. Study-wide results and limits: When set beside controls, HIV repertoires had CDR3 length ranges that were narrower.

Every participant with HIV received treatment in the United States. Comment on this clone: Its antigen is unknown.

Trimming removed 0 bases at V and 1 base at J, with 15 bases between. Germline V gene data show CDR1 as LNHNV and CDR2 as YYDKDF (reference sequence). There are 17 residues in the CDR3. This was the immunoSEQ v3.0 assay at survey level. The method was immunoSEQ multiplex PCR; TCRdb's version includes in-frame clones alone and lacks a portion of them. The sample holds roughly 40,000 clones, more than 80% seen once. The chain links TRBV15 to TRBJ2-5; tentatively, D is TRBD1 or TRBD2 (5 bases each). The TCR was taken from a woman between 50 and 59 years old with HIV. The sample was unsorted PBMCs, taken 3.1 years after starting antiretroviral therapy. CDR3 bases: TGTGCCACCAGCAGAGACCAGGGACCACTTCTCCAAGAGACCCAGTACTTC. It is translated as CATSRDQGPLLQETQYF.